The clone carrying this T cell receptor (beta chain) was detected many times. MiXCR, run by TCRdb on the RT-PCR reads, gives a single entry per CDR3 protein. This sample yields hundreds of thousands of distinct CDR3 sequences, of which 14% are seen a single time; 3.6% belongs to the top ten. The CDR3 length is 14 residues. Germline assignment: CDR1 MNHEY and CDR2 SVGAGI. V lost 6 bases, J lost 3 bases, and 11 bases lay in between. The J gene is TRBJ2-2, the V gene TRBV6-5; possibly TRBD2 for D (6 bases). The sequence derives from a female donor in good health, serving as a healthy control. Specimen: memory CD4+ T cells from blood. CDR3 loop: CASRSGTYTGELFF. The CDR3 nucleotides read TGTGCCAGCAGATCCGGGACTTACACCGGGGAGCTGTTTTTT.